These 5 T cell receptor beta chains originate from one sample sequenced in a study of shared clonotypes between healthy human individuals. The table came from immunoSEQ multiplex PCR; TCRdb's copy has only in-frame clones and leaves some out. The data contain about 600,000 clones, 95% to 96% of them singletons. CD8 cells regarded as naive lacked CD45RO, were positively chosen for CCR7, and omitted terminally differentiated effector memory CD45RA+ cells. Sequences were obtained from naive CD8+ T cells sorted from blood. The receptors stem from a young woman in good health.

CDR3 nucleotides: TGTGCCAGCAGCTTCGGGACTAGCGGGACTTACGAGCAGTACTTC. Its protein is CASSFGTSGTYEQYF. The gene calls are TRBV7-9 and TRBJ2-7, with 13 bases aligning to TRBD2. Germline lookup yields CDR1 SEHNR and CDR2 FQNEAQ (reference sequence). The CDR3 is made up of 15 amino acids. V gave up 3 bases and J gave up 4 bases; unmatched junction bases: 3.

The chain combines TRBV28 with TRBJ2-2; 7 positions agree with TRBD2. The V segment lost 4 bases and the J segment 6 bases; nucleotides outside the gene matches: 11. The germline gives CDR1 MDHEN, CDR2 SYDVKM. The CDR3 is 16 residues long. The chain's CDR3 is CASSSPWREFAGELFF. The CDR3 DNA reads TGTGCCAGCAGTTCCCCTTGGCGGGAGTTTGCCGGGGAGCTGTTTTTT.

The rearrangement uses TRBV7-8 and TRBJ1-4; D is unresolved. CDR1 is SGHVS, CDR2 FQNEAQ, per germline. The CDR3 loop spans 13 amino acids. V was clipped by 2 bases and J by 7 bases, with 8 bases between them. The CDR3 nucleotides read TGTGCCAGCAGCTTAAGTTGGGGTGAAAAACTGTTTTTT. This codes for CASSLSWGEKLFF.

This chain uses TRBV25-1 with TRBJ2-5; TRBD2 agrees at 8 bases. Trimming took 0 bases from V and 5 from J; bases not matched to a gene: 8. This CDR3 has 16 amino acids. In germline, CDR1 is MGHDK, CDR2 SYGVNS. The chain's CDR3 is CASSEYSGLAGETQYF. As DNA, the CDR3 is TGTGCCAGCAGTGAATATTCAGGACTAGCTGGCGAGACCCAGTACTTC.

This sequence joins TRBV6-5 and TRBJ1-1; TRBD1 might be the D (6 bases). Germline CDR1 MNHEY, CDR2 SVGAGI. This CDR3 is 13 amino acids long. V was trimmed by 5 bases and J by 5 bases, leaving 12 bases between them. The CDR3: CASSQQGWTEAFF. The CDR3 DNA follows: TGTGCCAGCAGTCAACAGGGATGGACTGAAGCTTTCTTT.